This T cell receptor (beta chain) emerged from a study of cytomegalovirus exposure and HLA in healthy donors. Study as a whole: As released early, the data held 85 million to 95 million unique TCRs from HLA-typed donors. Study observations and caveats: Reports state that TCR beta sequences accurately predicted most subjects' HLA-A and HLA-B alleles. In vitro confirmation showed a few CMV-associated chains to be CMV antigen specific. Common viral pathogens were later found to be apparently linked to several of the most significant clusters.

V was pared by 5 bases and J by 5 bases, with 8 bases of the junction left unmatched. CDR3 length: 15 residues. Germline assignment: CDR1 MNHEY and CDR2 SMNVEV (reference sequence). As concerns this clone: The antigen is not known.

Amplification used 60 Vbeta primers and 13 Jbeta primers. Method: immunoSEQ multiplex PCR; TCRdb's copy keeps in-frame clones and lacks some. The sample holds around 200,000 clones, roughly 79% seen once. Material: PBMCs. The chain couples TRBV27 to TRBJ2-5, with TRBD1 matching over 10 bases. This clonotype was sampled from a man aged 18 to 30 in good health and CMV-seronegative. The CDR3 protein is CASSTGTGAGETQYF. CDR3 nucleotides: TGTGCCAGCAGTACGGGGACAGGGGCAGGGGAGACCCAGTACTTC.